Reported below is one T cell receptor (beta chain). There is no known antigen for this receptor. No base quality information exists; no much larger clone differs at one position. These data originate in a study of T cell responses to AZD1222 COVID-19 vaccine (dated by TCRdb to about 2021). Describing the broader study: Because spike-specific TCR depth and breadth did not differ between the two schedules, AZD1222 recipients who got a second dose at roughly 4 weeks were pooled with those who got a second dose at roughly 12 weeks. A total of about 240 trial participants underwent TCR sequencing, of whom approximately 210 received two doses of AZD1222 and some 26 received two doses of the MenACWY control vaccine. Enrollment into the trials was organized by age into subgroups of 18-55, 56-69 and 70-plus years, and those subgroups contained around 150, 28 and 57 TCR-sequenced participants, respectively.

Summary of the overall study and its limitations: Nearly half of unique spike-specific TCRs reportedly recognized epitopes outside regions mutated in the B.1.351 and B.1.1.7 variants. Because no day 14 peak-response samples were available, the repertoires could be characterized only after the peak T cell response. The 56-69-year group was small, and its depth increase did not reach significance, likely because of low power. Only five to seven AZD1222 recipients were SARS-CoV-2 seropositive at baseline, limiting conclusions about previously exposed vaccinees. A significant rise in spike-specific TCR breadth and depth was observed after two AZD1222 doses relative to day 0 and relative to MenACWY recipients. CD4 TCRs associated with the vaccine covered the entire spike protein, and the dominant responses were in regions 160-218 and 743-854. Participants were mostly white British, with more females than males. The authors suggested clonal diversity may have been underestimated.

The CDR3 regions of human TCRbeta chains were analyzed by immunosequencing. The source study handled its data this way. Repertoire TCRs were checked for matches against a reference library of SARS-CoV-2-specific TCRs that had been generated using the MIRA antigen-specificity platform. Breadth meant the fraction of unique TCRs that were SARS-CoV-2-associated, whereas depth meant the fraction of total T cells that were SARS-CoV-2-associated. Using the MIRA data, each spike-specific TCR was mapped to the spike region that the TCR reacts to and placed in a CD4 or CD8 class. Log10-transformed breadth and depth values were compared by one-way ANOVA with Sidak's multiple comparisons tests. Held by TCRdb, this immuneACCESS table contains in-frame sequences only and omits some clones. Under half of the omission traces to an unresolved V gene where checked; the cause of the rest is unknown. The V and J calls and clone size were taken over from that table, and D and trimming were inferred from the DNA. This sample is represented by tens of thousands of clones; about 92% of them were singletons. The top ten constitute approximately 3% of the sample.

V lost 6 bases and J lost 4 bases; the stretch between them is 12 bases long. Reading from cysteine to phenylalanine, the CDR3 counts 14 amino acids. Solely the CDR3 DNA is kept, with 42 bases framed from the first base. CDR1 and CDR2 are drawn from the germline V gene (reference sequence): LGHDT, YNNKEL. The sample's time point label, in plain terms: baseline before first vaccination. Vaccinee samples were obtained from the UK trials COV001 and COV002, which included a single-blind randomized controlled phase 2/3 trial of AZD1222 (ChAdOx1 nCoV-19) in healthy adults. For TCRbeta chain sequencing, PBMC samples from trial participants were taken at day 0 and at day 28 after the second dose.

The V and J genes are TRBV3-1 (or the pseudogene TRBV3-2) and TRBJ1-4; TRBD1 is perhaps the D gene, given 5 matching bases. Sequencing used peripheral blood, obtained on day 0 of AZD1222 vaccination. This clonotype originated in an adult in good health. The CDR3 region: CASRPGGRNEKLFF. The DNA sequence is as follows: TGTGCCAGCAGGCCCGGGGGACGTAATGAAAAACTGTTTTTT.